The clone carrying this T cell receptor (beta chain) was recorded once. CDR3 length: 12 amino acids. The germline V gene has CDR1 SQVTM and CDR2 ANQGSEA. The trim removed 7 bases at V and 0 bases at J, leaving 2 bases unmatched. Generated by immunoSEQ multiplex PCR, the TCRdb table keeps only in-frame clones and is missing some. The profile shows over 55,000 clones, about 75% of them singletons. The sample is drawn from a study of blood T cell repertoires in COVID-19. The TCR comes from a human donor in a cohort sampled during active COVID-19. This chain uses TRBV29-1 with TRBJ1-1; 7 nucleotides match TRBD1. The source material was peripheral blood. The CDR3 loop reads CSGTGLNTEAFF. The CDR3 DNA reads TGCAGCGGGACAGGCTTGAACACTGAAGCTTTCTTT.